Listed here are 8 T cell receptor beta chains from one sample, sequenced in a study of T cell repertoires in cytomegalovirus infection. These receptors lack a known antigen. From the reads, TCRdb called clonotypes with MiXCR, one entry per CDR3 protein. The sample has about 330,000 distinct CDR3 sequences; 34% are singletons. The material sequenced was cultured PBMCs, taken from culture after CMV antigen stimulation. These receptors came from a human donor in good health (CMV status not recorded). Some clones in this sample may be carry-over from other donors' samples.

The table lists this clonotype with a few counts. The CDR3 DNA reads TGTGCCAGCAGCTCAGGAGGGGGGCGAGAGACCCAGTACTTC. Translation gives CASSSGGGRETQYF. The chain is built from TRBV7-6 and TRBJ2-5; either TRBD1 or TRBD2 may supply D (6 bases each). This CDR3 has 14 amino acids. Trimming stripped 4 bases from V and 4 bases from J, with 13 bases between. Germline lookup yields CDR1 SGHVS and CDR2 FNYEAQ.

This clonotype was counted many times. This chain links TRBV7-2 with TRBJ2-2; D is undetermined. Trimming removed 2 bases at V and 3 bases at J, with 10 bases between. The CDR3 consists of 15 residues. Germline CDR1 and CDR2: SGHTA and FQGNSA. The CDR3 DNA is TGTGCCAGCAGCTTATGGAAAGGAGACACCGGGGAGCTGTTTTTT. Translated, it gives CASSLWKGDTGELFF.

This clonotype was seen only a few times. The rearrangement joins TRBV24-1 to TRBJ2-7, with 14 bases that match TRBD2. Germline V CDR1 and CDR2: KGHDR, SFDVKD. J lost 2 bases, V lost 5 bases, and 7 bases had no gene match. This CDR3 spans 17 amino acids. CDR3 amino acids: CATSAGLAGGGTYEQYF. In nucleotides, the CDR3 is TGTGCCACCAGTGCCGGACTAGCGGGAGGCGGTACCTACGAGCAGTACTTC.

This rearrangement joins TRBV20-1 to TRBJ2-1, with D perhaps matching TRBD2 (7 bases). The CDR3 spans 14 residues. Trimming pared 6 bases from V and 9 bases from J, leaving 21 bases between. The germline V gene encodes CDR1 DFQATT and CDR2 SNEGSKA (reference sequence). CDR3 protein: CSAKETSKGGEQFF. In DNA form, the CDR3 reads TGCAGTGCCAAAGAGACTAGCAAGGGGGGTGAGCAGTTCTTC.

The chain joins TRBV12-3 or TRBV12-4 to TRBJ2-1, with D maybe TRBD2 (6 bases). CDR3 size: 14 residues. Trimming removed 1 base from V and 5 bases from J, with 9 bases in between. The CDR3 bases are TGTGCCAGCAGTTTAGTAGCGGCAAACAATGAGCAGTTCTTC. This translates into CASSLVAANNEQFF.

This clonotype was detected only a few times. The V and J genes are TRBV24-1 and TRBJ2-1, with TRBD2 matching over 8 bases. CDR1 is KGHDR, CDR2 SFDVKD, per germline. J was trimmed by 9 bases and V by 3 bases; bases with no gene match: 9. There are 15 residues in the CDR3. The CDR3: CATSDPASGRIEQFF. The CDR3 DNA reads as TGTGCCACCAGTGATCCCGCCAGCGGGAGAATTGAGCAGTTCTTC.

This clonotype has just a few counts. The gene calls are TRBV7-2 and TRBJ2-1; tentatively, D is TRBD2 (5 bases). The length of the CDR3 is 14 residues. Germline V CDR1 and CDR2: SGHTA, FQGNSA. Deletions cut 1 base from V and 10 bases from J, with 14 bases between. The CDR3 DNA sequence: TGTGCCAGCAGCTTAGTAGCCGGGCGGGTGGAGCAGTTCTTC. Protein sequence: CASSLVAGRVEQFF.

There are a few counts of this clonotype. The CDR3 DNA sequence: TGTGCCAGCAGCTTAGGCTGGTCAGGGGTCCAAAATTCACCCCTCCACTTT. Protein: CASSLGWSGVQNSPLHF. V gene TRBV7-2 combines with J gene TRBJ1-6; D is perhaps TRBD1 (6 bases). The CDR3 has 17 residues. In germline, CDR1 is SGHTA, CDR2 FQGNSA. V was trimmed by 1 base and J by 7 bases, leaving 17 bases between them.